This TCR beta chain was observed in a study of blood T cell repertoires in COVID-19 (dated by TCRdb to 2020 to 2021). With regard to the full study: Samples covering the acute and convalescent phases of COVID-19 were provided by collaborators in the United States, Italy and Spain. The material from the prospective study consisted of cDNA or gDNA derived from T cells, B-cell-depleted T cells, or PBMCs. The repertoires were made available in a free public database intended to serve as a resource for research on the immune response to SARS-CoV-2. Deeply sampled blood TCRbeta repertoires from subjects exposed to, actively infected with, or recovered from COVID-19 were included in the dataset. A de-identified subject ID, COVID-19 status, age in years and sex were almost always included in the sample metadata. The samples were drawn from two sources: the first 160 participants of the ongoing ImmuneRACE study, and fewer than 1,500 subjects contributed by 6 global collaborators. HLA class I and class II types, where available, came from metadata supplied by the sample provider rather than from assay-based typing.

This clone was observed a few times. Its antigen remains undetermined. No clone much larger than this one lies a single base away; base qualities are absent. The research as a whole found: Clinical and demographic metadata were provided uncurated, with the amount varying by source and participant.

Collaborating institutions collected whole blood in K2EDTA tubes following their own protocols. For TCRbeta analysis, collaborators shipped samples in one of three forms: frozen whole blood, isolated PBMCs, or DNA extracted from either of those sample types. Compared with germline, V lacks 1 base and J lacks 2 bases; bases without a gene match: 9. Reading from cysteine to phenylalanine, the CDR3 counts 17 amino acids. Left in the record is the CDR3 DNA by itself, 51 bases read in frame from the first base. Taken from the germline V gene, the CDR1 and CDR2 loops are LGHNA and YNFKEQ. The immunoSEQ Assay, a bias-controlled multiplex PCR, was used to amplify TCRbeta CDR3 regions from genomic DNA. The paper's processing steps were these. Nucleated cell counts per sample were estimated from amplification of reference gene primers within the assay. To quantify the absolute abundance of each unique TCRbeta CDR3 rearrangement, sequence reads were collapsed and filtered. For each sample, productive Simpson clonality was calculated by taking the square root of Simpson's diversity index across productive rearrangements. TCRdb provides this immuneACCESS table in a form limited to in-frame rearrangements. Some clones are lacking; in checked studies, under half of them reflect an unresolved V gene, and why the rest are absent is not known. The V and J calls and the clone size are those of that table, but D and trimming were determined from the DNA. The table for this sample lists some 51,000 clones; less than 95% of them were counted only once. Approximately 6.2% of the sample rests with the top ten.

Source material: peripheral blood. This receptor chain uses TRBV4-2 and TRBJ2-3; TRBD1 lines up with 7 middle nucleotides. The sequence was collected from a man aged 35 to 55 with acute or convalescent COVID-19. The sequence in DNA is TGTGCCAGCAGCCAAGGCGACAGGGTAGGTGACACAGATACGCAGTATTTT. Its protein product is CASSQGDRVGDTDTQYF.